Below, 29 T cell receptor beta chains from the same sample are listed, as sequenced in a study of CXCR3-negative and CXCR3-positive naive CD8 T cells. Study results and caveats: CXCR3-positive naive cells had more hydrophobic TRB CDR3s than CXCR3-negative naive cells.

For these receptors, no antigen is known. Carrying UMI labels, the TRB cDNA libraries were prepared through 5' RACE. For each CDR3 protein, TCRdb gives one entry from its re-call of the 5' RACE reads, without DNA. This table lists 130,000 to 150,000 distinct CDR3 sequences. Source material: naive CXCR3+ CD8+ T cells from blood. Described subset: CD45RO-CCR7+CD27+CD95- naive CD8+ T cells expressing CXCR3 (TNR3+). Every receptor here comes from a human donor in good health. Some clones in this sample may be carry-over from other donors' samples.

The chain is built from TRBV9 and TRBJ2-5; TCRdb picks TRBD2, but there is no DNA to check that call. Germline V gene data show CDR1 as SGDLS and CDR2 as YYNGEE. This CDR3 is built from 16 residues. Here the CDR3 reads CASSAPGMRAQETQYF.

This sequence joins TRBV3-1 and TRBJ2-1; TCRdb's D call, TRBD2, is unchecked because there is no DNA. This CDR3 region has 16 residues. Germline values: CDR1 LGHDT, CDR2 YNNKEL (reference sequence). CDR3 residues: CASSQGTSGSKDEQFF.

The chain combines TRBV6-2 or TRBV6-3 with TRBJ2-3; the TRBD2 assignment by TCRdb is unverifiable without DNA. The CDR3 length is 17 residues. In germline, CDR1 is MNHEY, CDR2 SVGEGT. The CDR3: CASSHPTLAGYTDTQYF.

CDR3 in amino acids: CAISESDEQFF. J is TRBJ2-1 and V is TRBV10-3. The CDR3 contains 11 residues. The germline gives CDR1 ENHRY, CDR2 SYGVKD.

This chain connects TRBV6-1 to TRBJ2-7; TCRdb indicates TRBD2, and absent DNA this call remains unverified. This CDR3 is 13 amino acids long. CDR1 is MNHNS and CDR2 is SASEGT in the germline V gene. CDR3 sequence: CASGLLTTYEQYF.

This chain uses TRBV9 with TRBJ1-1. Germline V gene data show CDR1 as SGDLS and CDR2 as YYNGEE. The CDR3 runs to 14 residues. CDR3: CASSANDQNTEAFF.

This chain uses TRBV29-1 with TRBJ2-2; the D call from TCRdb, TRBD1, cannot be confirmed without DNA. Germline V gene sequence: CDR1 SQVTM, CDR2 ANQGSEA. The length of the CDR3 is 16 residues. The CDR3 is CSVPGRGTANTGELFF.

V is TRBV29-1 and J is TRBJ2-7. This CDR3 comprises 14 residues. Germline V gene lookup returns CDR1 SQVTM and CDR2 ANQGSEA. The CDR3 reads CSVYGYASSYEQYF.

The chain joins TRBV4-1 to TRBJ2-7; the TCRdb call, TRBD2, lacks DNA for checking. The CDR3 extends over 13 amino acids. Germline CDR1 MGHRA, CDR2 YSYEKL. CDR3 region: CASSQERGYEQYF.

The chain combines TRBV19 with TRBJ2-5; TCRdb lists TRBD2, though no DNA is available to test this call. Germline loops: CDR1 LNHDA, CDR2 SQIVND (reference sequence). CDR3 length: 16 residues. The CDR3 sequence is CASSIDGRALRETQYF.

J is TRBJ2-7 and V is TRBV7-9; the TRBD1 assignment by TCRdb is unverifiable without DNA. This CDR3 is built from 12 residues. Germline V gene lookup returns CDR1 SEHNR and CDR2 FQNEAQ (reference sequence). The CDR3 loop reads CASSSDKYEQYF.

The J gene is TRBJ2-1, the V gene TRBV29-1; TCRdb returns TRBD2, unconfirmable since there is no DNA. The germline V gene has CDR1 SQVTM and CDR2 ANQGSEA. The CDR3 is 16 amino acids. CDR3 protein: CSVDGPSGGASNEQFF.

V is TRBV7-9 and J is TRBJ1-2. The CDR3 is made up of 15 amino acids. The germline CDR1 and CDR2 sequences are SEHNR and FQNEAQ (reference sequence). Here the CDR3 reads CASGTYDSTDYGYTF.

J is TRBJ2-5 and V is TRBV11-2; TCRdb calls TRBD1, which cannot be checked without DNA. The CDR3 is made up of 15 amino acids. CDR1 and CDR2 (germline): SGHAT, FQNNGV. This CDR3 reads CASSLEYRASETQYF.

This chain joins TRBV7-6 and TRBJ2-7; the TCRdb D gene call, TRBD1, has no DNA to confirm it. The CDR3 runs 15 residues. From germline, CDR1 is SGHVS and CDR2 FNYEAQ. CDR3 residues: CASSPTPGGTYEQYF.

The chain has TRBV7-9 and TRBJ2-7. The CDR3 extends over 13 amino acids. Looked up from germline, CDR1 is SEHNR and CDR2 is FQNEAQ (reference sequence). The CDR3 spells CASSRQGFYEQYF.

The chain combines TRBV27 with TRBJ2-7. This CDR3 is 14 amino acids long. Germline V gene lookup returns CDR1 MNHEY and CDR2 SMNVEV (reference sequence). CDR3 sequence: CASSFREGPYEQYF.

The V gene is TRBV20-1, the J gene TRBJ2-7; TCRdb returns TRBD2, unconfirmable since there is no DNA. CDR1 is DFQATT and CDR2 is SNEGSKA in the germline V gene (reference sequence). CDR3 length: 15 amino acids. The CDR3 sequence is CSAEGQAIPSYEQYF.

This chain links TRBV7-9 with TRBJ2-3; TCRdb selects TRBD1, and the lack of DNA leaves this call unchecked. Germline CDR1 is SEHNR and CDR2 is FQNEAQ (reference sequence). The CDR3 contains 15 residues. The CDR3 loop reads CASSPRDITTDTQYF.

The chain joins TRBV12-3 or TRBV12-4 to TRBJ1-1. This CDR3 has 14 amino acids. This CDR3 reads CASKDGPMNTEAFF.

The chain joins TRBV7-2 to TRBJ1-2; TCRdb's D call, TRBD1, is unchecked because there is no DNA. CDR1 SGHTA and CDR2 FQGNSA come from the germline V gene. The CDR3 length is 14 residues. The CDR3 spells CASSRQGSNYGYTF. The variable domain in full, with the rest retrieved from reference TRBV7-2 and TRBJ1-2, is GAGVSQSPSNKVTEKGKDVELRCDPISGHTALYWYRQSLGQGLEFLIYFQGNSAPDKSGLPSDRFSAERTGGSVSTLTIQRTQQEDSAVYLCASSRQGSNYGYTFGSGTRLTVV.

This chain uses TRBV10-3 with TRBJ1-1; the TCRdb call, TRBD1, lacks DNA for checking. Germline V lookup: CDR1 ENHRY, CDR2 SYGVKD. This CDR3 is built from 17 residues. CDR3 sequence reads: CAISDMKTGTLNTEAFF.

The rearrangement uses TRBV20-1 and TRBJ1-1; checking the TCRdb D call of TRBD1 is not possible without DNA. The CDR3 spans 15 residues. CDR1 is DFQATT, CDR2 SNEGSKA, per germline (reference sequence). The CDR3 reads CSAREQGAYLVEAFF.

V usage is TRBV29-1 and J usage is TRBJ2-1. Germline CDR1 SQVTM, CDR2 ANQGSEA. This CDR3 region has 14 residues. The CDR3: CSVEFSIAFDEQFF.

V is TRBV4-3 and J is TRBJ2-2; TCRdb's D gene call, TRBD2, goes unchecked for lack of DNA. This CDR3 comprises 15 residues. Germline V lookup: CDR1 LGHNA, CDR2 YSLEER. The CDR3: CASSQSRVGTGELFF.

This sequence joins TRBV29-1 and TRBJ2-5; without DNA, the TCRdb call of TRBD1 cannot be checked. The CDR3 extends over 14 amino acids. The germline V gene has CDR1 SQVTM and CDR2 ANQGSEA. This chain's CDR3 is CSVEERGQGETQYF.

The gene calls are TRBV7-9 and TRBJ2-7; absent DNA, TCRdb's TRBD2 call cannot be checked. Germline CDR1 reads SEHNR; CDR2 reads FQNEAQ (reference sequence). CDR3 length equals 17 residues. CDR3 protein: CASSSLAGREFPYEQYF.

The gene calls are TRBV7-9 and TRBJ2-3; TCRdb's D gene call, TRBD2, goes unchecked for lack of DNA. Germline V lookup: CDR1 SEHNR, CDR2 FQNEAQ (reference sequence). CDR3 length: 16 amino acids. CDR3 loop: CASSGISSGSTDTQYF.

The chain uses TRBV20-1 and TRBJ2-7. The CDR3 consists of 15 residues. Germline V CDR1 and CDR2: DFQATT, SNEGSKA (reference sequence). CDR3 residues: CSAYPNRRSSYEQYF.